This TCR beta chain was captured in a study of blood T cell repertoires in COVID-19. Profiling relied on immunoSEQ multiplex PCR, and the TCRdb table lists in-frame clones only, not all of them. Of about 86,000 clones detected, about 82% appear once; the ten largest clones hold about 3.4%. This clone was seen a few times. Trimming took 4 bases from V and 10 from J, leaving 23 bases between them. The CDR3 contains 16 residues. Germline CDR1 and CDR2: LGHDT and YNNKEL (reference sequence). The receptor comes from a man in his forties or fifties with acute or convalescent COVID-19. Sequencing used peripheral blood. V and J are TRBV3-1 (or the pseudogene TRBV3-2) and TRBJ1-5; weak D call: TRBD1 (6 bases). Here the CDR3 reads CASSPNRGAGKTPQHF. Written as DNA, the CDR3 is TGTGCCAGCAGCCCGAATCGGGGGGCAGGGAAAACCCCCCAGCATTTT.